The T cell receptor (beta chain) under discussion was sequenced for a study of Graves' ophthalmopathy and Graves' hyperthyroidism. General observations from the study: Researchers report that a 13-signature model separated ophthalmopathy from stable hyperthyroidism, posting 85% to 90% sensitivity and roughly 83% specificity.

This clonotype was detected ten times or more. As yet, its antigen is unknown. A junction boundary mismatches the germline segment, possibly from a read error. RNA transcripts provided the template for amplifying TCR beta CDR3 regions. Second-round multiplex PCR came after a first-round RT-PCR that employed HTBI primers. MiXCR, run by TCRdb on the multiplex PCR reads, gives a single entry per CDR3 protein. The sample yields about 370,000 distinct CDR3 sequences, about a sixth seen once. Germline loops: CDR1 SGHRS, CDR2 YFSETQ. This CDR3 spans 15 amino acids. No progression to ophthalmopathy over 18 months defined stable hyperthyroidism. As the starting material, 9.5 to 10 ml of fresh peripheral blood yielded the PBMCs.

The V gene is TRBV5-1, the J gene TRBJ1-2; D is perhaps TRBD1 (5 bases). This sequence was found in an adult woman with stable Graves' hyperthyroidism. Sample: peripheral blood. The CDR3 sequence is CASNLASGMDYGYTF. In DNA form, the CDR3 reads TGCGCCAGCAACTTGGCGTCAGGGATGGACTATGGCTACACCTTC.